These 16 T cell receptor beta chains were sequenced from one sample in a study of CD8+CD57+ T cells in acquired aplastic anemia listed by TCRdb under 2018. Flow cytometry had shown CD8+CD57+ cell expansion in the patients selected for sequencing. Sequencer: Illumina HiSeq 2000. Profiling of TCR beta VDJ combinations and CDR3 sequences used genomic DNA as the template. The raw public reads went through TCRdb reprocessing: fastp at Q25, MiXCR clone calling, in-frame beta chains kept. CDR3 protein sequences are deduplicated, and each keeps its most common genes and DNA. Within this sample are 400,000 to 600,000 distinct CDR3 sequences, with around 30% of them counted one time only. The top ten hold less than 1% of the sample. Source material: sorted CD4+, CD8+, or CD8+CD57+ T cells (not recorded which) from PBMCs. The receptors stem from a human donor with aplastic anemia.

This rearrangement joins TRBV20-1 to TRBJ1-1; tentatively, D is TRBD1 (5 bases). Trimming cost V 5 bases and J 0 bases, with 13 bases left between them. Germline assignment: CDR1 DFQATT and CDR2 SNEGSKA (reference sequence). CDR3 length: 14 amino acids. The CDR3 bases are TGCAGTGCTGAAAGGGGACGGGTGAACACTGAAGCTTTCTTT. This codes for CSAERGRVNTEAFF.

This chain uses TRBV12-3 or TRBV12-4 with TRBJ2-2; the D is unclear. The V gene lost 6 bases and the J gene lost 6 bases, with 11 bases spanning the gap. This CDR3 region has 13 residues. The CDR3 DNA is TGTGCCAGCAGCCCTGGGATGGCCGGGGAGCTGTTTTTT. Its protein product is CASSPGMAGELFF.

The V gene is TRBV20-1, the J gene TRBJ1-5; 9 nucleotides align to TRBD1. V was clipped by 0 bases and J by 3 bases; unmatched bases: 6. The V gene's germline CDR1 is DFQATT and CDR2 SNEGSKA (reference sequence). This CDR3 spans 16 amino acids. The CDR3 bases are TGCAGTGCTAGAGATCCGGGACAGGGATCCAATCAGCCCCAGCATTTT. Its translation is CSARDPGQGSNQPQHF.

This clonotype was detected many times. The chain links TRBV9 to TRBJ2-7, with TRBD1 identical over 8 bases. The CDR3 length is 14 residues. Germline values: CDR1 SGDLS, CDR2 YYNGEE. V lost 3 bases to trimming and J lost 5 bases; unmatched junction nucleotides: 7. The CDR3 coding sequence is TGTGCCAGCAGCGCCACGACAGGGGTGCACGAGCAGTACTTC. Its protein is CASSATTGVHEQYF.

This chain connects TRBV7-2 to TRBJ1-5; D gene unclear. The V end was cut by 4 bases, the J end by 0 bases, with 7 bases between. Germline values: CDR1 SGHTA, CDR2 FQGNSA. This CDR3 contains 14 residues. In nucleotides, the CDR3 is TGTGCCAGCAGCTCAATCTCTAGCAATCAGCCCCAGCATTTT. This gives the protein CASSSISSNQPQHF.

The sample holds a few counts of this clonotype. V usage is TRBV3-1 and J usage is TRBJ2-7; no reliable D call. The CDR3 extends over 13 amino acids. V was pared by 4 bases and J by 6 bases, with 13 bases between. Germline-derived CDR1 and CDR2 are LGHDT and YNNKEL (reference sequence). CDR3 DNA sequence: TGTGCCAGCAGCCCCAGATGTGGGTTCGAGCAGTACTTC. Its protein is CASSPRCGFEQYF.

This chain connects TRBV2 to TRBJ2-7, with no clear D. Germline-derived CDR1 and CDR2 are SNHLY and FYNNEI. There are 14 residues in the CDR3. The V end was cut by 4 bases, the J end by 0 bases, with 10 bases between. CDR3 coding DNA: TGTGCCAGCAGTGGTCAGGAAAGCTCCTACGAGCAGTACTTC. It yields the protein CASSGQESSYEQYF. The full variable domain, completed using reference TRBV2 and TRBJ2-7, is EPEVTQTPSHQVTQMGQEVILRCVPISNHLYFYWYRQILGQKVEFLVSFYNNEISEKSEIFDDQFSVERPDGSNFTLKIRSTKLEDSAMYFCASSGQESSYEQYFGPGTRLTVT.

This clonotype showed up just a few times. The chain has TRBV7-3 and TRBJ1-2, with D unclear. The CDR3 extends over 14 amino acids. V was trimmed by 5 bases and J by 2 bases, leaving 12 bases between them. CDR1 is SGHTA and CDR2 is FQGTGA in the germline V gene. DNA of the CDR3: TGTGCCAGCAGCCAACCCGGGATAAACTATGGCTACACCTTC. It codes for CASSQPGINYGYTF.

This clonotype was counted once. This chain uses TRBV7-3 with TRBJ2-7; D might be TRBD1 (6 bases). This CDR3 region has 16 residues. Trimming left V 5 bases short and J 5 bases short, with 22 bases between. The germline gives CDR1 SGHTA, CDR2 FQGTGA. The DNA for the CDR3 is TGTGCCAGCAGCCAAGGTCCAAGCTTGGGGGCCAACGAGCAGTACTTC. Encoded protein: CASSQGPSLGANEQYF.

Comments on this clonotype: With a much larger clone just one base away, this may be a read error. The chain is built from TRBV7-2 and TRBJ1-1; D is perhaps TRBD1 (6 bases). The CDR3 has 14 residues. Germline V CDR1 and CDR2: SGHTA, FQGNSA. This CDR3 is CASNLDRLNAEAFF. The CDR3 bases are TGTGCCAGCAACTTGGACAGATTGAACGCTGAAGCTTTCTTT.

The rearrangement links TRBV20-1 to TRBJ1-1, with 8 bases matching TRBD1. Per the germline V gene, CDR1 is DFQATT and CDR2 is SNEGSKA (reference sequence). The CDR3 has 11 residues. Trimming took 0 bases from V and 10 from J; bases not matched to a gene: 1. CDR3 nucleotides: TGCAGTGCTAGAGATACAGGGGGAGCTTTCTTT. It translates to CSARDTGGAFF.

This sequence joins TRBV11-2 and TRBJ2-7; TRBD2 matches at 8 bases. Looked up from germline, CDR1 is SGHAT and CDR2 is FQNNGV. Trimming at V came to 5 bases and at J to 3 bases, leaving 6 bases not matched to a gene. The CDR3 covers 14 residues. CDR3 in amino acids: CASSLSGKRYEQYF. The CDR3 bases are TGTGCCAGCAGCCTTAGCGGGAAACGCTACGAGCAGTACTTC.

This clonotype was seen ten or more times. The chain is built from TRBV20-1 and TRBJ2-3, with TRBD1 identical over 8 bases. CDR3 length: 13 amino acids. CDR1 DFQATT and CDR2 SNEGSKA come from the germline V gene (reference sequence). V was clipped by 3 bases and J by 2 bases; unmatched bases: 1. CDR3 in DNA: TGCAGTGCTAGGGACAGGGTCACAGATACGCAGTATTTT. Translation gives CSARDRVTDTQYF.

For this clonotype: Without the conserved terminal phenylalanine or tryptophan, this CDR3 likely stems from a read error. The chain couples TRBV14 to TRBJ1-1; no definite D call. CDR1 and CDR2 from the germline V gene are SGHDN and FVKESK. V was pared by 0 bases and J by 0 bases, with 11 bases between. The CDR3 runs to 16 residues. The CDR3 here is CASSQDLTVMNTEAFL. The CDR3 region has the DNA TGTGCCAGCAGCCAAGATTTGACGGTAATGAACACTGAAGCTTTCCTT.

The chain carries TRBV19 and TRBJ1-2; D not certain. The CDR3 runs 14 residues. Germline V gives CDR1 LNHDA, CDR2 SQIVND (reference sequence). Trimming took 7 bases from V and 8 from J, leaving 20 bases between them. This CDR3 is CASTPALGSDGYTF. DNA of the CDR3: TGTGCCAGTACCCCGGCCTTAGGGTCTGACGGCTACACCTTC. Full variable domain (missing parts from reference TRBV19 and TRBJ1-2): DGGITQSPKYLFRKEGQNVTLSCEQNLNHDAMYWYRQDPGQGLRLIYYSQIVNDFQKGDIAEGYSVSREKKESFPLTVTSAQKNPTAFYLCASTPALGSDGYTFGSGTRLTVV.

On this clonotype itself: Just one base apart from a much larger clone, this may be a read error. As DNA, the CDR3 is TGCAGTGCAAACCGGCAGGGGGCCTACGAGCAGTGCTTC. This codes for CSANRQGAYEQCF. The chain carries TRBV20-1 and TRBJ2-7, with 8 nucleotides matching TRBD1. From germline, CDR1 is DFQATT and CDR2 SNEGSKA (reference sequence). This CDR3 has 13 amino acids.